These 3 T cell receptor beta chains were sequenced from one sample in a study of T cell responses to AZD1222 COVID-19 vaccine. The table came from immunoSEQ multiplex PCR; TCRdb's copy has only in-frame clones and leaves some out. In the table there are approximately 100,000 clones, 85% of which are singletons. The sample in question was peripheral blood, obtained 28 days after the second AZD1222 dose. The receptors derive from an adult who received the AZD1222 COVID-19 vaccine.

The chain links TRBV3-1 (or the pseudogene TRBV3-2) to TRBJ2-7; D may be TRBD1 (6 bases). CDR1 and CDR2 (germline): LGHDT, YNNKEL (reference sequence). This CDR3 has 12 residues. The V gene lost 2 bases and the J gene lost 5 bases, with 7 bases spanning the gap. The CDR3 reads CASSQNRDEQYF. DNA of the CDR3: TGTGCCAGCAGCCAAAACAGGGACGAGCAGTACTTC.

V gene TRBV6-6 combines with J gene TRBJ2-2; a weak D match, TRBD2 (6 bases). CDR1 MNHNY and CDR2 SVGAGI come from the germline V gene (reference sequence). V was pared by 5 bases and J by 4 bases, with 17 bases between. This CDR3 region has 16 residues. This CDR3 is CASSRELGEVTGELFF. The CDR3 DNA is TGTGCCAGCAGTAGGGAGCTGGGGGAGGTCACCGGGGAGCTGTTTTTT.

This clone was counted only a few times. V gene TRBV19 combines with J gene TRBJ2-1, with 13 bases lining up with TRBD2. The CDR3 is made up of 14 amino acids. V was clipped by 5 bases and J by 15 bases; unmatched bases: 10. Germline CDR1 LNHDA, CDR2 SQIVND (reference sequence). The CDR3 sequence: CASSLGLAGDPRFF. The CDR3 DNA sequence: TGTGCCAGTAGTCTAGGACTAGCGGGGGATCCTCGGTTCTTC.